This T cell receptor beta chain was profiled in a study of cytomegalovirus exposure and HLA in healthy donors. The PCR made use of 60 Vbeta and 13 Jbeta primers. Generated by immunoSEQ multiplex PCR, the TCRdb table keeps only in-frame clones and is missing some. Here the sample spans 150,000 to 200,000 clones, about two thirds being singletons. This sequence was found in a woman in her thirties in good health and CMV-seronegative. Sample: PBMCs.

The CDR3 sequence: CASSREEQYF. The CDR3 DNA sequence: TGTGCCAGCAGTCGGGAAGAGCAGTACTTC. V and J are TRBV25-1 and TRBJ2-5, with D maybe TRBD2 (5 bases). The V gene lost 5 bases and the J gene lost 11 bases, with 9 bases spanning the gap. Per the germline V gene, CDR1 is MGHDK and CDR2 is SYGVNS. CDR3 length equals 10 residues.